The source of this TCR beta chain is a study of T cell clonality in common variable immunodeficiency. Whole-study findings and limits: Fewer TCRbeta clones were shared among CVID subjects than controls.

Sequencing input was equivalent genomic DNA from CVID and controls. Clones were read by immunoSEQ multiplex PCR, and TCRdb kept only the in-frame ones, dropping some. This sample carries about 34,000 clones, none of them present only once. This clone has ten or more counts. Antigen unknown. The read halts 3 residues ahead of the CDR3 end, with the missing end drawn from the germline J gene. This CDR3 is 14 amino acids long. Germline CDR1 is SGHTA and CDR2 is FQGNSA. V was shortened by 3 bases and J by 4 bases, with 13 bases between the two germline ends. The chain employs TRBV7-2 and TRBJ2-7, with a weak D call TRBD1 (5 bases). This receptor was obtained from a person between 18 and 75 years old in good health. Source material: peripheral blood mononuclear cells. CDR3 loop: CASSFSSDTYEQYF. CDR3 bases read: TGTGCCAGCAGCTTTTCTTCGGACACTTACGAG. The variable domain in full, completed from reference TRBV7-2 and TRBJ2-7, reads GAGVSQSPSNKVTEKGKDVELRCDPISGHTALYWYRQSLGQGLEFLIYFQGNSAPDKSGLPSDRFSAERTGGSVSTLTIQRTQQEDSAVYLCASSFSSDTYEQYFGPGTRLTVT.